The following is a TCR beta chain sequence with its context. Antigen specificity is unknown. These data belong to a study of OX40 agonist ivuxolimab in advanced cancers. On the study more broadly: Patients enrolled in dose escalation were diagnosed with hepatocellular carcinoma, melanoma, renal cell or head and neck cancer. Three patients had partial responses: one hepatocellular carcinoma, two cutaneous melanoma.

Trimming cost V 2 bases and J 5 bases; bases outside gene matches: 4. CDR1 is SGHRS, CDR2 YFSETQ, per germline. This CDR3 contains 14 residues. Study-wide results and limits: Clonal expansion was among the lowest in partial responders at 0.1-3.0 mg/kg, especially CD8+.

Drawing of blood for sampling happened at baseline, at cycle 4 day 1, and at cycle 7 day 1. Libraries were prepared by immunoSEQ multiplex PCR; TCRdb keeps only in-frame clonotypes and omits some of them. The table shows about 63,000 clones, with roughly nine tenths occurring only once. The V and J genes are TRBV5-1 and TRBJ2-5, with TRBD2 identical over 9 bases. The specimen was CD4+ or CD8+ T cells sorted from blood, collected in a trial of the OX40 agonist ivuxolimab. The source of this sequence is an adult with an advanced solid tumor such as melanoma, head and neck, liver or kidney cancer. The CDR3 sequence: CASSFGGGAETQYF. The CDR3 coding sequence is TGCGCCAGCAGCTTCGGCGGGGGGGCTGAGACCCAGTACTTC.